This entry lists 19 T cell receptor beta chains sequenced from one sample in a study of human T cells and chemical hapten exposure. Via MiXCR, TCRdb re-called the RACE reads, giving one row per CDR3 protein. The sample shows some 40,000 distinct CDR3 sequences, approximately 4% of them seen only once. Time point denoted: healthy volunteer bleed at 6 weeks. Before extraction, the whole blood was not fractionated, and total RNA was taken from it. The sequenced sample was whole blood. The receptors stem from a human donor in good health. Some clones in this sample may be carry-over from other donors' samples.

In its sample, this clonotype was seen many times. V is TRBV7-3 and J is TRBJ1-1, with 10 bases identical to TRBD1. After removal of 6 bases from V and 5 bases from J, the junction contained 9 bases not matched to a gene. Germline values: CDR1 SGHTA, CDR2 FQGTGA. This CDR3 has 15 amino acids. As DNA, the CDR3 is TGTGCCAGCAGTCAGAGTCCGGGACAGGGGACTGAAGCTTTCTTT. This translates into CASSQSPGQGTEAFF.

This clonotype was counted many times. The chain joins TRBV10-3 to TRBJ1-1; 8 bases fit TRBD1. V was clipped by 4 bases and J by 7 bases; unmatched bases: 8. Germline V gives CDR1 ENHRY, CDR2 SYGVKD. The CDR3 spans 14 residues. In nucleotides, the CDR3 is TGTGCCATCAGTGGGGGCACAGGGGGAGGTGAAGCTTTCTTT. This translates into CAISGGTGGGEAFF.

This clonotype was seen more than once but under ten times. The chain is built from TRBV11-2 and TRBJ1-2; a weak D match, TRBD1 (5 bases). This CDR3 is built from 16 residues. Germline V CDR1 and CDR2: SGHAT, FQNNGV. The ends were cut back, 5 bases at V and 4 bases at J, with 20 bases in the middle. CDR3 region: CASSPIAGPPGYGYTF. In DNA, the CDR3 is TGTGCCAGCAGCCCTATTGCAGGGCCCCCCGGCTATGGCTACACCTTC.

The sample holds many counts of this clonotype. The chain recombines TRBV20-1 with TRBJ2-5; no reliable D call. The CDR3 consists of 12 residues. Looked up from germline, CDR1 is DFQATT and CDR2 is SNEGSKA (reference sequence). The V gene lost 5 bases and the J gene lost 1 base, with 8 bases spanning the gap. This CDR3 is CSAGRFQETQYF. The CDR3 DNA reads as TGCAGTGCTGGACGGTTCCAAGAGACCCAGTACTTC.

This clonotype was observed a few times. This rearrangement joins TRBV14 to TRBJ2-7; 11 bases agree with TRBD2. This CDR3 region has 15 residues. Germline loops: CDR1 SGHDN, CDR2 FVKESK. V was clipped by 2 bases and J by 3 bases; unmatched bases: 3. The DNA for the CDR3 is TGTGCCAGCAGCCAACCTACTAGCGGGAGCTACGAGCAGTACTTC. Protein product: CASSQPTSGSYEQYF. The variable domain in full, with the rest retrieved from reference TRBV14 and TRBJ2-7, is EAGVTQFPSHSVIEKGQTVTLRCDPISGHDNLYWYRRVMGKEIKFLLHFVKESKQDESGMPNNRFLAERTGGTYSTLKVQPAELEDSGVYFCASSQPTSGSYEQYFGPGTRLTVT.

This clonotype was counted at least ten times. V is TRBV23-1 and J is TRBJ2-3, with D tentatively TRBD1 or TRBD2 (5 bases each). TRBV23-1 is sorted into the ORF group, with uncertain function. The CDR3 totals 18 residues. V dropped 2 bases and J dropped 8 bases, with 26 bases sitting between them. CDR3 in DNA: TGCGCCAGCAGTCAAATCACCCGCGCTAGCAGGGTTTCGGGTACGCAGTATTTT. Amino acids: CASSQITRASRVSGTQYF.

This clonotype was counted ten times or more. The rearrangement links TRBV28 to TRBJ2-7; D might be TRBD1 (5 bases). CDR1 MDHEN and CDR2 SYDVKM come from the germline V gene. The CDR3 consists of 14 residues. Between the trimmed V and J ends, which lost 5 bases and 3 bases, there was a span of 14 bases. The CDR3 DNA sequence: TGTGCCAGCAGTGACGTAGGGGCCGACTACGAGCAGTACTTC. It translates to CASSDVGADYEQYF. Full variable domain (missing parts from reference TRBV28 and TRBJ2-7): DVKVTQSSRYLVKRTGEKVFLECVQDMDHENMFWYRQDPGLGLRLIYFSYDVKMKEKGDIPEGYSVSREKKERFSLILESASTNQTSMYLCASSDVGADYEQYFGPGTRLTVT.

This clonotype was counted at least ten times. V is TRBV28 and J is TRBJ1-1, with 8 bases lining up with TRBD1. The CDR3 runs to 15 residues. Germline lookup yields CDR1 MDHEN and CDR2 SYDVKM. With V trimmed by 5 bases and J by 2 bases, 7 bases remained unmatched. CDR3 protein: CASSPQDRVNTEAFF. DNA for the CDR3: TGTGCCAGCAGTCCACAGGACAGGGTAAACACTGAAGCTTTCTTT.

V usage is TRBV5-8 and J usage is TRBJ1-1; TRBD1 is a possible D gene (6 bases). Trimming took off 4 bases at V and 1 base at J, with 20 bases between the two ends. The CDR3 is 17 amino acids. Germline loops: CDR1 SGHTS, CDR2 YDEGEE. CDR3 bases: TGTGCCAGCAGCCTTGGTTGGGGGCAGGCCAGGAACACTGAAGCTTTCTTT. This encodes CASSLGWGQARNTEAFF. The entire variable domain, with the rest obtained from reference TRBV5-8 and TRBJ1-1, is as follows: EAGVTQSPTHLIKTRGQQATLRCSPISGHTSVYWYQQALGLGLQFLLWYDEGEERNRGNFPPRFSGRQFPNYSSELNVNALELEDSALYLCASSLGWGQARNTEAFFGQGTRLTVV.

V usage is TRBV4-1 and J usage is TRBJ1-1; perhaps TRBD1 as D (5 bases). Germline CDR1 is MGHRA and CDR2 is YSYEKL. Trimming took 0 bases from V and 1 from J, leaving 9 bases between them. The CDR3 sequence is 15 residues long. CDR3 in DNA: TGCGCCAGCAGCCAAGACCGGCAGGGGAACACTGAAGCTTTCTTT. It is translated as CASSQDRQGNTEAFF.

This CDR3 is CASSIVAGEETQYF. In DNA, the CDR3 is TGTGCCAGCAGTATCGTAGCGGGAGAAGAGACCCAGTACTTC. The chain recombines TRBV6-5 with TRBJ2-5, with TRBD2 identical over 9 bases. The V and J ends lost 5 bases and 3 bases, in that order; junction bases with no gene match: 4. The CDR3 loop spans 14 amino acids. Germline values: CDR1 MNHEY, CDR2 SVGAGI.

This clonotype was observed at least ten times. The rearrangement joins TRBV9 to TRBJ1-6, with 7 bases matching TRBD1. Per germline, CDR1 SGDLS and CDR2 YYNGEE. V trimming: 1 base; J trimming: 4 bases; junction bases outside the gene matches: 8. This CDR3 comprises 17 residues. The CDR3 region is CASSVSQGGRYNSPLHF. CDR3 bases: TGTGCCAGCAGCGTATCCCAGGGGGGAAGGTATAATTCACCCCTCCACTTT.

This clonotype showed up many times. J is TRBJ1-2 and V is TRBV29-1; D remains ambiguous. With 3 bases removed from V and 4 bases from J, the gap between germline ends came to 21 bases. CDR3 size: 16 residues. In germline, CDR1 is SQVTM, CDR2 ANQGSEA. In nucleotides, the CDR3 is TGCAGCGTTGAGGGTTCGGACCCACAAGGAGGCTATGGCTACACCTTC. Its protein product is CSVEGSDPQGGYGYTF. The variable domain in full, completed from reference TRBV29-1 and TRBJ1-2, reads SAVISQKPSRDICQRGTSLTIQCQVDSQVTMMFWYRQQPGQSLTLIATANQGSEATYESGFVIDKFPISRPNLTFSTLTVSNMSPEDSSIYLCSVEGSDPQGGYGYTFGSGTRLTVV.

The gene calls are TRBV27 and TRBJ2-2; no definite D call. The CDR3 consists of 15 residues. CDR1 is MNHEY, CDR2 SMNVEV, per germline (reference sequence). Trimming removed 6 bases from V and 2 bases from J, with 13 bases in between. CDR3: CASRAAQANTGELFF. The CDR3 DNA follows: TGTGCCAGCAGAGCCGCTCAGGCTAACACCGGGGAGCTGTTTTTT.

This clonotype was observed many times. J is TRBJ1-1 and V is TRBV18; D remains ambiguous. Trimming removed 0 bases from V and 0 bases from J, with 11 bases in between. Per germline, CDR1 KGHSH and CDR2 LQKENI. The CDR3 loop spans 16 amino acids. The CDR3 DNA reads TGTGCCAGCTCACCACCGCAGGCCCGAATGAACACTGAAGCTTTCTTT. It is translated as CASSPPQARMNTEAFF.

This clonotype was seen repeatedly, ten times or more. The chain recombines TRBV18 with TRBJ2-5, with D possibly TRBD2 on 5 matching bases. V lost 1 base and J lost 4, with 7 bases in between. Looked up from germline, CDR1 is KGHSH and CDR2 is LQKENI. The CDR3 runs to 13 residues. This CDR3 is CASSPHAGETQYF. The DNA of the CDR3 is TGTGCCAGCTCACCACATGCGGGAGAGACCCAGTACTTC.

This clonotype appeared many times. The chain recombines TRBV28 with TRBJ2-7, with 7 positions matching TRBD2. In germline, CDR1 is MDHEN, CDR2 SYDVKM. V gave up 7 bases and J gave up 6 bases; unmatched junction bases: 24. The CDR3 covers 18 residues. The CDR3 DNA reads as TGTGCCAGCACCTCACCCCCCCCAATGCGGGAGACTAGGAGCGAGCAGTACTTC. This codes for CASTSPPPMRETRSEQYF.

This clonotype was observed many times. CDR3 coding DNA: TGTGCCAGCAGAAAGGACAGGGGGAAAGAGAAGACCCAGTACTTC. The encoded protein is CASRKDRGKEKTQYF. V is TRBV6-4 and J is TRBJ2-5; 10 bases match TRBD1. Trimming cost V 6 bases and J 6 bases; bases outside gene matches: 10. The CDR3 loop spans 15 amino acids. The germline gives CDR1 MRHNA, CDR2 SNTAGT.

This clonotype was counted at least ten times. This chain connects TRBV2 to TRBJ1-6; D is undetermined. Germline V gene sequence: CDR1 SNHLY, CDR2 FYNNEI. V gave up 3 bases and J gave up 0 bases, with 15 bases separating them. The CDR3 is 18 residues long. In DNA, the CDR3 is TGTGCCAGCAGTGACACTATACCGACGAGCTCCTATAATTCACCCCTCCACTTT. As protein: CASSDTIPTSSYNSPLHF.